This TCR beta chain appears in the sequencing data of a study of glioma-infiltrating T cells. General study points: Non-neoplastic patients had below-expected tissue-blood divergence, while all gliomas exceeded expectation.

This clonotype showed up many times. The target antigen is unknown. The iRepertoire nested amplicon-rescue multiplex PCR amplified TCR alpha and beta CDR3s from RNA. Input was 100-400 ng of tissue mRNA or PBMC total RNA. MiXCR was run by TCRdb on the multiplex PCR reads, yielding one entry per CDR3 protein. The table shows some 100,000 distinct CDR3 sequences, with less than 30% occurring only once. V was clipped by 10 bases and J by 10 bases; unmatched bases: 10. Germline V gene sequence: CDR1 SGHTA, CDR2 FQGTGA. The CDR3 sequence is 14 residues long. This TCR derives from a human donor with low-grade glioma or glioblastoma, undergoing nonglioma brain surgery, or in good health (not recorded which). Sequenced material: glioma tissue, nonneoplastic brain tissue, or PBMCs (not recorded which). The rearrangement joins TRBV7-3 to TRBJ2-1; TRBD2 matches 13 bases. The CDR3 DNA is TGTGCCACATCACTAGCGGGAGGGCCTGGGGAGCAGTTCTTC. Its protein is CATSLAGGPGEQFF.